Given below is one T cell receptor (beta chain) in context. Its antigen remains unidentified. The CDR3 sequence is 13 residues long. Trimming pared 0 bases from V and 7 bases from J, leaving 9 bases between. Germline V gene lookup returns CDR1 MNHNY and CDR2 SVGAGI (reference sequence). These data belong to a study of OX40 agonist ivuxolimab in advanced cancers. Whole-study context: The diagnoses of dose-escalation patients were hepatocellular carcinoma, melanoma, renal cell or head and neck cancer.

Method: immunoSEQ multiplex PCR; TCRdb's copy keeps in-frame clones and lacks some. The sample yields 55,000 to 70,000 clones, over 85% seen once. Points from the study as a whole: Near-lowest levels of clonal expansion characterized partial responders at 0.1-3.0 mg/kg.

This sequence originates from an adult with an advanced solid tumor such as melanoma, head and neck, liver or kidney cancer. The V gene is TRBV6-6, the J gene TRBJ1-1, with D hard to call. This material consisted of CD4+ or CD8+ T cells sorted from blood, taken in a trial of the OX40 agonist ivuxolimab. The CDR3 loop reads CASSYSHDNEAFF. The CDR3 DNA reads as TGTGCCAGCAGTTACTCCCATGACAATGAAGCTTTCTTT.